The clone carrying this T cell receptor beta chain is called medium-sized (0.01 to 0.1%) based on its frequency. Its antigen is still unknown. The CDR3 extends over 15 amino acids. DNA is not on record. Germline values: CDR1 SGHRS, CDR2 YFSETQ. This specimen belongs to a study of synovial regulatory T cells in juvenile arthritis. Each patient with active arthritis gave synovial fluid along with matched peripheral blood. Donors were more than 9 juvenile idiopathic arthritis patients with active disease. FOXP3 TSDR demethylation in synovial Tregs matched blood and healthy-donor Tregs. Produced via immunoSEQ multiplex PCR; TCRdb's table is partial and in-frame only. This sample's clone table lists about 2,100 clones. Whole-study results and caveats: CDR3 overlap with synovial Tregs was higher for iaTregs than other blood Tregs.

The origin of this receptor is a donor younger than 30 with juvenile idiopathic arthritis. The V gene is TRBV5-1, the J gene TRBJ2-2; TCRdb outputs TRBD2, but without DNA this stays unchecked. The sequenced sample consisted of Treg cells from the synovium. CDR3: CASSFPGVITGELFF.